These 30 T cell receptor beta chains came from one sample sequenced in a study of blood T cell repertoires in COVID-19. Only in-frame clones appear in the TCRdb table, and some are missing; sequencing was by immunoSEQ multiplex PCR. Of some 190,000 clones detected, over 75% appear once; the ten largest clones hold roughly 18%. Sequences were obtained from peripheral blood. All receptors derive from a person aged 70 to 85 with COVID-19, enrolled during active disease.

The chain joins TRBV5-4 to TRBJ1-6; 8 nucleotides line up with TRBD1. Trimming took 0 bases from V and 10 from J; bases not matched to a gene: 9. Germline V CDR1 and CDR2: SGHNT, YYREEE (reference sequence). This CDR3 spans 16 amino acids. CDR3 loop: CASSLGTGGIESPLHF. The CDR3 nucleotides are TGTGCCAGCAGCTTGGGAACAGGGGGAATCGAGTCACCCCTCCACTTT.

The V and J genes are TRBV20-1 and TRBJ1-4; D might be TRBD1 (5 bases). CDR1 DFQATT and CDR2 SNEGSKA come from the germline V gene (reference sequence). Trimming cost V 1 base and J 8 bases, with 5 bases left between them. The CDR3 totals 11 residues. The CDR3 sequence: CSARGGEKLFF. In DNA form, the CDR3 reads TGCAGTGCTAGAGGGGGCGAAAAACTGTTTTTT.

V usage is TRBV11-2 and J usage is TRBJ1-1; 9 bases are shared with TRBD1. Per germline, CDR1 SGHAT and CDR2 FQNNGV. V was clipped by 5 bases and J by 6 bases; unmatched bases: 10. The CDR3 length is 15 residues. CDR3 sequence (DNA): TGTGCCAGCAGCCTCACCCGGGACAGGGCCTCTGAAGCTTTCTTT. This encodes CASSLTRDRASEAFF.

V usage is TRBV4-1 and J usage is TRBJ1-2, with 8 bases aligning to TRBD1. The CDR3 has 15 residues. The J segment lost 3 bases and the V segment lost 6 bases, leaving 9 bases of the junction unmatched. The germline V gene has CDR1 MGHRA and CDR2 YSYEKL. The CDR3 nucleotides read TGCGCCAGCAGGAAAGGGCCAGGGGGCTACTATGGCTACACCTTC. Residues: CASRKGPGGYYGYTF.

CDR3 protein: CASSAGLVGIQETQYF. CDR3 sequence (DNA): TGTGCCAGCAGCGCCGGACTAGTTGGGATCCAAGAGACCCAGTACTTC. V usage is TRBV5-5 and J usage is TRBJ2-5; 7 bases align to TRBD2. After removal of 4 bases from V and 1 base from J, the junction contained 10 bases not matched to a gene. Germline V gives CDR1 SGHKS, CDR2 YYEKEE (reference sequence). The CDR3 extends over 16 amino acids. Filled out from reference TRBV5-5 and TRBJ2-5, the complete variable domain reads DAGVTQSPTHLIKTRGQQVTLRCSPISGHKSVSWYQQVLGQGPQFIFQYYEKEERGRGNFPDRFSARQFPNYSSELNVNALLLGDSALYLCASSAGLVGIQETQYFGPGTRLLVL.

The chain joins TRBV10-2 to TRBJ1-1; possibly TRBD1 for D (5 bases). The germline V gene encodes CDR1 WSHSY and CDR2 SAAADI. V lost 5 bases to trimming and J lost 5 bases, with 15 bases between them. The CDR3 spans 14 residues. CDR3 loop: CASSRGEGYTEAFF. CDR3 bases: TGCGCCAGCAGTCGGGGGGAGGGTTATACTGAAGCTTTCTTT.

This chain joins TRBV7-9 and TRBJ2-1; tentatively, D is TRBD2 (6 bases). This CDR3 spans 15 amino acids. Germline values: CDR1 SEHNR, CDR2 FQNEAQ (reference sequence). The germline V and J ends were trimmed by 2 bases and 5 bases, with 13 bases remaining between them. CDR3 protein: CASSLFRLGDNEQFF. The CDR3 DNA reads TGTGCCAGCAGCTTATTTCGACTAGGAGACAATGAGCAGTTCTTC.

This clone was counted once. The chain joins TRBV27 to TRBJ1-2; weak D call: TRBD1 (6 bases). The CDR3 spans 14 residues. The ends were cut back, 0 bases at V and 6 bases at J, with 11 bases in the middle. Germline V gene lookup returns CDR1 MNHEY and CDR2 SMNVEV (reference sequence). This CDR3 reads CASSLSPQGNGYTF. The CDR3 region has the DNA TGTGCCAGCAGTTTATCCCCGCAGGGGAATGGCTACACCTTC.

CDR3 sequence: CASSYARFRGNTEAFF. The CDR3 nucleotides read TGTGCCAGCAGTTACGCCCGGTTCAGGGGAAACACTGAAGCTTTCTTT. The chain links TRBV6-5 to TRBJ1-1; maybe TRBD1 (6 bases). Trimming shortened V by 2 bases and J by 2 bases, and 15 bases separated the two germline ends. Germline CDR1 MNHEY, CDR2 SVGAGI. This CDR3 has 16 residues.

There are a few counts of this clone. CDR3 bases: TGCGCCAGCAGTTATTTTCCGGGGGGATACTCTGGAAACACCATATATTTT. Translated: CASSYFPGGYSGNTIYF. V gene TRBV5-1 combines with J gene TRBJ1-3, with a weak D call TRBD1 (5 bases). The CDR3 has 17 amino acids. V was cut by 5 bases and J by 0 bases, with 18 bases left in between. Germline V gives CDR1 SGHRS, CDR2 YFSETQ.

This chain uses TRBV9 with TRBJ2-3; 12 bases align to TRBD2. The CDR3 sequence is 18 residues long. Germline CDR1 and CDR2: SGDLS and YYNGEE. With V trimmed by 4 bases and J by 1 base, 10 bases remained unmatched. CDR3 nucleotide sequence: TGTGCCAGCAGCCCCTCGACTAGCGGGAGAACCCGCACAGATACGCAGTATTTT. It yields the protein CASSPSTSGRTRTDTQYF.

The chain uses TRBV10-1 and TRBJ1-2; D remains unclear. Germline V gives CDR1 WNHNN, CDR2 SYGVQD (reference sequence). The CDR3 covers 13 residues. V shed 8 bases and J shed 0 bases, with 10 bases lying between them. The CDR3 here is CASPPGTNYGYTF. The CDR3 DNA follows: TGCGCCAGCCCCCCCGGTACTAACTATGGCTACACCTTC.

V usage is TRBV7-8 and J usage is TRBJ1-2; TRBD1 might be the D (6 bases). CDR1 and CDR2 (germline): SGHVS, FQNEAQ. The CDR3 covers 18 residues. Between the trimmed V and J ends, which lost 3 bases and 0 bases, there was a span of 20 bases. CDR3 DNA: TGTGCCAGCAGCTTGGCGAAACTCCAGGGGATTTCTAACTATGGCTACACCTTC. It codes for CASSLAKLQGISNYGYTF.

The chain is built from TRBV14 and TRBJ2-7; D might be TRBD2 (6 bases). The germline V and J ends were trimmed by 1 base and 5 bases, with 15 bases remaining between them. CDR3 length: 15 residues. Germline V gives CDR1 SGHDN, CDR2 FVKESK. DNA for the CDR3: TGTGCCAGCAGCCAAGTCGGGCGGGGTGGAGACGAGCAGTACTTC. Translated, it gives CASSQVGRGGDEQYF.

This chain links TRBV28 with TRBJ2-1; TRBD1 is a possible D gene (6 bases). The CDR3 has 15 residues. Germline V gene sequence: CDR1 MDHEN, CDR2 SYDVKM. Deletions cut 6 bases from V and 0 bases from J, with 12 bases between. The CDR3 loop reads CASRLDRSSYNEQFF. CDR3 nucleotides: TGTGCCAGCAGACTAGACAGGAGCTCCTACAATGAGCAGTTCTTC.

J is TRBJ2-1 and V is TRBV6-2 or TRBV6-3; TRBD2 aligns across 7 bases. CDR3 size: 17 residues. CDR1 and CDR2 (germline): MNHEY, SVGEGT. V was clipped by 4 bases and J by 1 base; unmatched bases: 10. The CDR3 DNA sequence: TGTGCCAGCAGTTTCCTCTTCAGCGGGGTGTCCTACAATGAGCAGTTCTTC. Translated, it gives CASSFLFSGVSYNEQFF.

CDR3 DNA sequence: TGTGCCAGCAGTTTAGGCGCGACAGGGTTAAATGAAAAACTGTTTTTT. Protein product: CASSLGATGLNEKLFF. The chain has TRBV28 and TRBJ1-4, with 7 bases identical to TRBD1. The V segment lost 2 bases and the J segment 5 bases; nucleotides outside the gene matches: 8. Germline CDR1 and CDR2: MDHEN and SYDVKM. The CDR3 sequence is 16 residues long.

V and J are TRBV15 and TRBJ2-7, with TRBD2 matching 11 bases. Germline CDR1 and CDR2: LNHNV and YYDKDF (reference sequence). J gave up 6 bases and V 1 base, and 8 bases lay outside the gene matches. The CDR3 sequence is 16 residues long. In nucleotides, the CDR3 is TGTGCCACCAGCAGAGCGATGCTAGCGGGAGGTTCCGAGCAGTACTTC. It translates to CATSRAMLAGGSEQYF.

The genes are TRBV28 and TRBJ2-1, with 7 bases aligning to TRBD1. The CDR3 length is 17 residues. Germline V lookup: CDR1 MDHEN, CDR2 SYDVKM. Trimming took 2 bases from V and 0 from J; bases not matched to a gene: 7. CDR3: CASSLRPGQSSYNEQFF. CDR3 nucleotide sequence: TGTGCCAGCAGTTTAAGACCGGGACAGAGCTCCTACAATGAGCAGTTCTTC. Full variable domain (remainder filled in from reference TRBV28 and TRBJ2-1): DVKVTQSSRYLVKRTGEKVFLECVQDMDHENMFWYRQDPGLGLRLIYFSYDVKMKEKGDIPEGYSVSREKKERFSLILESASTNQTSMYLCASSLRPGQSSYNEQFFGPGTRLTVL.

The chain joins TRBV27 to TRBJ1-3; D perhaps matches TRBD1 (5 bases). This CDR3 contains 14 residues. Trimming cost V 3 bases and J 2 bases, with 8 bases left between them. Germline V gene sequence: CDR1 MNHEY, CDR2 SMNVEV (reference sequence). In DNA form, the CDR3 reads TGTGCCAGCAGTTTCCAAGGGGCTGGAAACACCATATATTTT. Protein: CASSFQGAGNTIYF.

This clone was seen more than once but under ten times. This chain joins TRBV24-1 and TRBJ2-1, with 10 positions matching TRBD1. V dropped 4 bases and J dropped 7; count of bases not matched to a gene: 9. The CDR3 loop spans 16 amino acids. Germline V gene data show CDR1 as KGHDR and CDR2 as SFDVKD. The CDR3 reads CATSDVGTGVGNEQFF. DNA for the CDR3: TGTGCCACCAGTGACGTTGGGACAGGGGTCGGGAATGAGCAGTTCTTC.

The V gene is TRBV5-1, the J gene TRBJ2-7; tentatively, D is TRBD2 (5 bases). CDR1 and CDR2 from the germline V gene are SGHRS and YFSETQ. This CDR3 has 14 amino acids. V lost 2 bases, J lost 2 bases, and 11 bases lay in between. The CDR3: CASSFEGGTYEQYF. In DNA form, the CDR3 reads TGCGCCAGCAGCTTCGAGGGTGGAACCTACGAGCAGTACTTC.

A single count supports this clone. J is TRBJ1-1 and V is TRBV28, with 8 bases fitting TRBD1. This CDR3 has 16 amino acids. J lost 0 bases, V lost 3 bases, and 6 bases had no gene match. Germline V gene sequence: CDR1 MDHEN, CDR2 SYDVKM. The CDR3 bases are TGTGCCAGCAGTTTCTCCAGGGGGCTCTTGAACACTGAAGCTTTCTTT. It translates to CASSFSRGLLNTEAFF.

The chain carries TRBV11-2 and TRBJ2-4; 8 bases map to TRBD2. The V gene end was trimmed by 0 bases and the J gene end by 1 base; junction bases not matched to a gene: 5. Germline V gene data show CDR1 as SGHAT and CDR2 as FQNNGV. The CDR3 length is 17 residues. In DNA, the CDR3 is TGTGCCAGCAGCTTAGAGGTGGCTAGCGGGGCCAAAAACATTCAGTACTTC. Amino acids: CASSLEVASGAKNIQYF.

In this sample, this clone turned up once. The chain combines TRBV2 with TRBJ2-2, with 9 bases aligning to TRBD2. The CDR3 totals 14 residues. V lost 6 bases and J lost 5; bases outside the gene matches: 4. Per the germline V gene, CDR1 is SNHLY and CDR2 is FYNNEI. This CDR3 reads CASRGTSKTGELFF. CDR3 DNA sequence: TGTGCCAGCAGGGGGACTAGCAAGACCGGGGAGCTGTTTTTT.

The chain carries TRBV7-7 and TRBJ2-1; TRBD2 is a possible D gene (5 bases). V was cut by 5 bases and J by 7 bases, with 24 bases left in between. Per germline, CDR1 SSHAT and CDR2 FNYEAQ (reference sequence). The CDR3 is made up of 17 amino acids. The CDR3 sequence is CASSQASGSGARNEQFF. In DNA, the CDR3 is TGTGCCAGCAGCCAGGCGTCGGGGAGCGGAGCGAGGAATGAGCAGTTCTTC.

CDR3 in amino acids: CATSIGGSGRAYEQYF. The DNA of the CDR3 is TGTGCCACCAGCATCGGTGGTAGCGGGAGGGCCTACGAGCAGTACTTC. The chain is built from TRBV15 and TRBJ2-7; 11 bases align to TRBD2. The germline V gene encodes CDR1 LNHNV and CDR2 YYDKDF (reference sequence). The CDR3 spans 16 residues. The junction had 7 bases not matched to a gene; V was cut back by 4 bases and J by 2 bases.

This clone was seen a handful of times. This chain joins TRBV28 and TRBJ2-2; D not certain. CDR1 is MDHEN, CDR2 SYDVKM, per germline. The CDR3 is 13 residues long. The germline V and J ends were trimmed by 5 bases and 5 bases, with 9 bases remaining between them. CDR3 coding DNA: TGTGCCAGCAGTCAAACCGGGACCGGGGAGCTGTTTTTT. Encoded protein: CASSQTGTGELFF. The whole variable domain, filled in from reference TRBV28 and TRBJ2-2, reads DVKVTQSSRYLVKRTGEKVFLECVQDMDHENMFWYRQDPGLGLRLIYFSYDVKMKEKGDIPEGYSVSREKKERFSLILESASTNQTSMYLCASSQTGTGELFFGEGSRLTVL.

Turning to this clone: This CDR3 is also generated by other DNA sequences in the sample. This chain joins TRBV5-1 and TRBJ2-5; possibly TRBD1 for D (6 bases). This CDR3 has 14 amino acids. Between the trimmed V and J ends, which lost 0 bases and 2 bases, there was a span of 8 bases. CDR1 SGHRS and CDR2 YFSETQ come from the germline V gene. The CDR3 nucleotides are TGCGCCAGCAGCTTGGGCAGGGGTCAAGAGACCCAGTACTTC. Amino acids: CASSLGRGQETQYF. Filled out from reference TRBV5-1 and TRBJ2-5, the complete variable domain reads KAGVTQTPRYLIKTRGQQVTLSCSPISGHRSVSWYQQTPGQGLQFLFEYFSETQRNKGNFPGRFSGRQFSNSRSEMNVSTLELGDSALYLCASSLGRGQETQYFGPGTRLLVL.

V gene TRBV7-8 combines with J gene TRBJ2-1; 10 nucleotides line up with TRBD2. Losses at the gene ends were 2 bases for V and 2 bases for J; bases not matched to a gene: 6. Germline V gene lookup returns CDR1 SGHVS and CDR2 FQNEAQ. There are 17 residues in the CDR3. The CDR3 coding sequence is TGTGCCAGCAGCTTATGGCAGCGGGAGGGGACCTACAATGAGCAGTTCTTC. Protein sequence: CASSLWQREGTYNEQFF.